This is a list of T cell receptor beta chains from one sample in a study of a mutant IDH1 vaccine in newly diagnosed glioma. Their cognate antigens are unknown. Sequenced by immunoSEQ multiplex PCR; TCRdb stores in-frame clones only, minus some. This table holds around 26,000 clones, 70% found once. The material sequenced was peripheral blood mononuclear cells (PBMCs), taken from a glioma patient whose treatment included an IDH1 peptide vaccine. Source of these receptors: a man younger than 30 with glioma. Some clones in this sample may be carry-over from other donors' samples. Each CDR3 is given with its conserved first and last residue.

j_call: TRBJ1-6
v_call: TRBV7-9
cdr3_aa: CASSFAGTGNSPLHF

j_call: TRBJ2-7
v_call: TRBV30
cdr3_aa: CAWSELAGGTYEQYF

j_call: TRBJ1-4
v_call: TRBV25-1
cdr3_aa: CASSEGGEIVKLFF

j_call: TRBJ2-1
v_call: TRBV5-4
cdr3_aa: CASSPRLSGNEQFF

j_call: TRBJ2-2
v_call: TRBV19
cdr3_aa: CASNGWETGLGTGELFF

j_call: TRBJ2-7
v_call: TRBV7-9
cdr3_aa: CASSLKAGTYEQYF

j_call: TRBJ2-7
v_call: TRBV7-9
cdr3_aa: CASSLGGDRVQQYF

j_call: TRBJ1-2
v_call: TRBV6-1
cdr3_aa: CASTWTGLGYTF

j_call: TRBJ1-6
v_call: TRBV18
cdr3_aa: CASSPLPLSYNSPLHF

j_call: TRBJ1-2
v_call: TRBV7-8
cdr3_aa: CASSLLGLGARDYGYTF